The 6 T cell receptor beta chains below were found in one sample sequenced in a study of T cell responses to AZD1222 COVID-19 vaccine. TCRdb's table, derived via immunoSEQ multiplex PCR, lists solely in-frame clones and lacks some. The repertoire includes 180,000 or so clones, around 90% of them detected once, and 25% to 30% sits in the top ten. The specimen was peripheral blood, collected 28 days after the second AZD1222 dose. All receptors come from an adult who received the AZD1222 COVID-19 vaccine.

The chain joins TRBV7-2 to TRBJ2-1; TRBD2 aligns across 8 bases. CDR1 and CDR2 from the germline V gene are SGHTA and FQGNSA. The J segment lost 5 bases and the V segment lost 9 bases, leaving 9 bases of the junction unmatched. The CDR3 has 14 residues. CDR3 region: CASQSGSLNNEQFF. The CDR3 bases are TGTGCCAGTCAGAGCGGGAGTTTGAACAATGAGCAGTTCTTC.

The chain has TRBV28 and TRBJ2-5; perhaps TRBD1 as D (5 bases). The CDR3 sequence is 17 residues long. Germline-derived CDR1 and CDR2 are MDHEN and SYDVKM. Trimming pared 5 bases from V and 4 bases from J, leaving 23 bases between. CDR3 nucleotides: TGTGCCAGCAGTCCATCCGGTCGGACATTGGGGTCAGAGACCCAGTACTTC. Translated: CASSPSGRTLGSETQYF.

The chain joins TRBV28 to TRBJ2-5; perhaps D is TRBD1 or TRBD2 (5 bases each). The germline CDR1 and CDR2 sequences are MDHEN and SYDVKM. The CDR3 length is 15 residues. V lost 5 bases and J 2 bases, leaving 15 bases between the germline ends. The CDR3 sequence: CASSGEGTTQETQYF. CDR3 nucleotides: TGTGCCAGCAGTGGCGAGGGGACCACTCAAGAGACCCAGTACTTC.

J is TRBJ2-5 and V is TRBV7-2, with D uncertain. In germline, CDR1 is SGHTA, CDR2 FQGNSA. V shed 0 bases and J shed 2 bases, with 10 bases lying between them. The length of the CDR3 is 15 residues. The CDR3 loop reads CASSLAHPEQETQYF. DNA for the CDR3: TGTGCCAGCAGCTTAGCGCATCCGGAGCAAGAGACCCAGTACTTC.

This clone showed up just a few times. The chain is built from TRBV7-9 and TRBJ2-2; no definite D call. V was cut by 5 bases and J by 5 bases, with 9 bases left in between. This CDR3 region has 13 residues. Germline loops: CDR1 SEHNR, CDR2 FQNEAQ (reference sequence). The DNA for the CDR3 is TGTGCCAGCAGCCCCGCGCGGACCGGGGAGCTGTTTTTT. This translates into CASSPARTGELFF.

J is TRBJ1-2 and V is TRBV7-7, with D hard to call. Germline V gene lookup returns CDR1 SSHAT and CDR2 FNYEAQ (reference sequence). CDR3 length: 12 amino acids. CDR3 sequence reads: CAIGDSTYGYTF. Here the CDR3 DNA reads TGTGCTATTGGGGATAGTACCTATGGCTACACCTTC.